This TCR beta chain was recovered during a study of T cell responses to AZD1222 COVID-19 vaccine. As concerns this clone: Its antigen is not identified.

Study-level results: Regions 160-218 and 743-854 held dominance among vaccine-associated CD4 TCRs, which spanned spike. Among the donors, most were white British and more were female, and clonal diversity was possibly underestimated.

Clones were read by immunoSEQ multiplex PCR, and TCRdb kept only the in-frame ones, dropping some. The sample holds about 100,000 clones, roughly 84% seen once. The V gene end was trimmed by 5 bases and the J gene end by 6 bases; junction bases not matched to a gene: 7. CDR1 SGHTA and CDR2 FQGNSA come from the germline V gene. The CDR3 is 14 amino acids. This clonotype was sampled from an adult in good health. The rearrangement links TRBV7-2 to TRBJ2-4; 7 bases are a match to TRBD1. The sequencing here drew on peripheral blood, taken on day 0 of AZD1222 vaccination. CDR3 sequence reads: CASSVGTDSNIQYF. DNA of the CDR3: TGTGCCAGCAGCGTTGGGACAGATTCAAACATTCAGTACTTC.